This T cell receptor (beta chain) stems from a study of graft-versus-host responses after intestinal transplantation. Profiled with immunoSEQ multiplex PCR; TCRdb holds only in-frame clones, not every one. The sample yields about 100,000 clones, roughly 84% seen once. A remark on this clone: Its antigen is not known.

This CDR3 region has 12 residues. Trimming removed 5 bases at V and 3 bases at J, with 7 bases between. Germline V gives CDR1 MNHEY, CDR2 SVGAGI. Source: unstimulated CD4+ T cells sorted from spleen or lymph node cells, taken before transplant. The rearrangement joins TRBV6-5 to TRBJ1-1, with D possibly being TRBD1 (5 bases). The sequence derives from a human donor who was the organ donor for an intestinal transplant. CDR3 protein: CASSPGHTEAFF. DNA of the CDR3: TGTGCCAGCAGTCCGGGACACACTGAAGCTTTCTTT.